The clone carrying this T cell receptor (beta chain) was recorded at least ten times. Noted time point: pre-sensitization, week 0. Regarding treatment: therapeutic diphenylcyclopropenone sensitization with weekly scalp DPC. Unfractionated whole blood was the source of the extracted total RNA. One entry per CDR3 protein, called by TCRdb with MiXCR from the RACE reads. The sample carries tens of thousands of distinct CDR3 sequences, around 12% recorded once. V lost 3 bases and J 5 bases, leaving 18 bases between the germline ends. This CDR3 is built from 16 residues. Germline V lookup: CDR1 KGHSH, CDR2 LQKENI. The data are from a study of human T cells and chemical hapten exposure. Study summary: The sensitizer, 2% DPC, was used on around 2 cm by around 2 cm of upper inner arm skin. Variability of per-sample TCR yields stemmed mainly from small differences in pooled library volume.

The material was whole blood, obtained in connection with sensitization to the hapten diphenylcyclopropenone (DPC). The gene calls are TRBV18 and TRBJ2-3; D is perhaps TRBD1 (5 bases). The sequence was obtained from a woman aged 40 to 50 with alopecia areata. Some clones in this sample may be carry-over from other donors' samples. The DNA for the CDR3 is TGTGCCAGCTCACCGACCCACCAGGGTACGGGAGATACGCAGTATTTT. Its translation: CASSPTHQGTGDTQYF.